Sequencing of this TCR beta chain was carried out in a study of prognosis after radiotherapy for stage I lung cancer. CT and PET/CT showed node-negative disease in all patients, none of whom had received prior chemotherapy or radiotherapy or had other malignancies. A draw of roughly 5.8 milliliters of peripheral blood took place at each of two time points. Study-wide points: Shannon entropy after stereotactic body radiation therapy was lower in patients who developed distant metastases. Median unique TCR clone counts of roughly 10,000 versus 7,000 showed a fall after stereotactic body radiation therapy.

This clonotype has a count of ten or more. What it recognizes is unknown. The CDR3 spans 11 residues. Germline V gene data show CDR1 as SNHLY and CDR2 as FYNNEI. Trimming took 6 bases from V and 5 from J, leaving 7 bases between them. Genomic DNA was the source, and TCR beta CDR3 was amplified from it by two-round multiplex PCR. Each TRBV and TRBJ gene had its own primer in the first PCR round. TCRdb passed the multiplex PCR reads through MiXCR, listing each CDR3 protein once. Altogether around 17,000 distinct CDR3 sequences are present, over 25% being singletons, with the ten largest covering approximately 30%.

The receptor was isolated from a donor aged 50 or older with non-small cell lung cancer. The specimen comprised PBMCs, sampled before or after stereotactic body radiation therapy (not recorded which). V usage is TRBV2 and J usage is TRBJ1-1; D call uncertain. CDR3 region: CASRRDTEAFF. CDR3 in DNA: TGTGCCAGCAGGAGGGATACTGAAGCTTTCTTT.